The rows below give T cell receptor beta chains drawn from one sample of a study of human T cells and chemical hapten exposure. TCRdb passed the RACE reads through MiXCR, listing each CDR3 protein once. The profile covers under 200,000 distinct CDR3 sequences, with around 30% appearing a single time and about 2.7% taken by the ten largest. The sample here was whole blood, taken in connection with sensitization to the hapten diphenylcyclopropenone (DPC). These TCRs come from a woman between 25 and 40 years old with alopecia areata. Some clones in this sample may be carry-over from other donors' samples. The CDR3 runs from the conserved cysteine through the conserved F or W. The D gene is left open where the match is weak. Not all rows give a size; the values are once, few, many and, for expanded clones, a class.

V	J	size	D	DNA	CDR3
TRBV4-1	TRBJ1-6	few	.	TGCGCCAGCAGCCAAGCGCGAGGCGGCCGACTCCACTTT	CASSQARGGRLHF
TRBV21-1	TRBJ1-6	many	.	TGTGCCAGCAGCGCCTACGAGGGAGGACAGGGGAGAAGGTCACCCCTCCACTTT	CASSAYEGGQGRRSPLHF
TRBV7-2	TRBJ2-7	.	TRBD1	TGTGCCAGCAGCCCGATGCGACAGGGGGTCGGCGAGCAGTACTTC	CASSPMRQGVGEQYF
TRBV28	TRBJ1-3	many	.	TGTGCCAGCAGTTTTAGGGGCTCTGGAAACACCATATATTTT	CASSFRGSGNTIYF
TRBV29-1	TRBJ2-3	few	TRBD2	TGCAGCGTTGTTTGGGGAGGGTTCACAGATACGCAGTATTTT	CSVVWGGFTDTQYF
TRBV29-1	TRBJ2-7	.	TRBD2	TGCAGCGTTGATCGGCTAGCGGGCGACGAGCAGTACTTC	CSVDRLAGDEQYF
TRBV4-1	TRBJ1-2	.	.	TGCGCCAGCAGCCAAGAATCCTCCAGGGCTGAGGGCTACACCTTC	CASSQESSRAEGYTF
TRBV12-3/TRBV12-4	TRBJ2-3	few	.	TGTGCCAGCAGCCCTCCCGTGGGGCGTCCTAGCACAGATACGCAGTATTTT	CASSPPVGRPSTDTQYF
TRBV7-6	TRBJ1-1	few	.	TGTGCCAGCAGCTTTGGCATGAACACTGAAGCTTTCTTT	CASSFGMNTEAFF
TRBV7-2	TRBJ2-1	.	.	TGTGCCAGCAGTTCTCGGGACTTAGACAATGAGCAGATCTTC	CASSSRDLDNEQIF
TRBV24-1	TRBJ1-4	.	.	TGTGCCACCAGTGAATCGATCGGTGGAGCAACTAATGAAAAACTGTTTTTT	CATSESIGGATNEKLFF
TRBV29-1	TRBJ1-2	few	TRBD1	TGCAGCGCACAACAGGGGAACTATGGCTACACCTTC	CSAQQGNYGYTF
TRBV2	TRBJ2-4	many	.	TGTGCCAGCGCGGGAAACATTCAGTACTTC	CASAGNIQYF
TRBV4-2	TRBJ2-1	.	.	TGTGCCAGCAGCCAAGAAGAGAGCTCCTACAATGAGCAGTTCTTC	CASSQEESSYNEQFF
TRBV28	TRBJ2-7	few	.	TGTGCCAGCCTTAGCTCCTACGAGCAGTACTTC	CASLSSYEQYF
TRBV7-2	TRBJ2-4	few	TRBD1	TGTGCCAGCAGCTTGCACAGGGGTACGGACATTCAGTACTTC	CASSLHRGTDIQYF
TRBV29-1	TRBJ2-7	few	TRBD1	TGCAGCGTACAGGGGGCCGGGTACGAGCAGTACTTC	CSVQGAGYEQYF
TRBV4-3	TRBJ1-5	few	.	TGCGCCAGCAGCCAAGAGTGGCAGAAAAATCAGCCCCAGCATTTT	CASSQEWQKNQPQHF
TRBV28	TRBJ2-3	few	.	TGTGCCAGCAGCTCTAGCGCCACAGATACGCAGTATTTT	CASSSSATDTQYF
TRBV18	TRBJ2-1	.	TRBD1	TGTGCCAGCTCCCGGGACAGTAAAGTCGGTGAGCAGTTCTTC	CASSRDSKVGEQFF
TRBV20-1	TRBJ2-3	.	.	TGCAGTGCTAGTTCAGGGGATAGCGCAGATACGCAGTATTTT	CSASSGDSADTQYF
TRBV12-3/TRBV12-4	TRBJ2-7	few	.	TGTGCCAGCAGTTTATACTCAGGGCCCGAGCAGTACTTC	CASSLYSGPEQYF
TRBV9	TRBJ2-1	.	.	TGTGCCAGCAGCCCGACCGAGGCGTCCTCCTACAATGAGCAGTTCTTC	CASSPTEASSYNEQFF
TRBV5-6	TRBJ1-2	.	TRBD1	TGTGCCAGCAGACGGGACAGGAGCCTTGTGAATGGCTACACCTTC	CASRRDRSLVNGYTF
TRBV29-1	TRBJ2-7	.	.	TGCAGCGTCCGAGACCCTGGCGAGCAGTACTTC	CSVRDPGEQYF
TRBV28	TRBJ2-4	few	.	TGTGCCAGCAGCTCGGAAGCCAAAAACATTCAGTACTTC	CASSSEAKNIQYF
TRBV28	TRBJ2-5	few	.	TGTGCCAGCAGGACGACAGTCCAAGAGACCCAGTACTTC	CASRTTVQETQYF
TRBV9	TRBJ2-3	many	TRBD2	TGTGCCAGCAGGGGGGGGAGCGCAGATACGCAGTATTTT	CASRGGSADTQYF
TRBV18	TRBJ1-1	few	.	TGTGCCAGCTCACCCGGGGTGGACACTGAAGCTTTCTTT	CASSPGVDTEAFF